These T cell receptor beta chains were read from a single sample in a study of CD8+ T cells in alopecia areata. Assay used: immunoSEQ multiplex PCR; TCRdb lists only in-frame clones, some missing. The sample contains about 260,000 clones, roughly 60% of which appear only once. Material: CD4+ T cells sorted from blood, obtained around week 54, from a patient treated with tofacitinib. All receptors come from a human donor with alopecia areata. CDR3s include the opening cysteine and the closing phenylalanine or tryptophan. Fields, in order: V gene, D gene, clone size, J gene, CDR3 protein, CDR3 DNA. The D gene is left open where the match is weak. Rows may omit the clone size; those that give it use once, few, many or a size class.

v_call: TRBV30; d_call: .; clone_size: once; j_call: TRBJ1-2; cdr3_aa: CAWSAASYGYTF; cdr3_nt: TGTGCCTGGAGTGCGGCCTCCTATGGCTACACCTTC
v_call: TRBV19; d_call: .; clone_size: .; j_call: TRBJ2-7; cdr3_aa: CASQDSYEQYF; cdr3_nt: TGTGCCAGTCAGGACAGCTACGAGCAGTACTTC
v_call: TRBV29-1; d_call: .; clone_size: .; j_call: TRBJ2-5; cdr3_aa: CSGSGTVTQETQYF; cdr3_nt: TGCAGCGGCTCCGGGACTGTAACCCAAGAGACCCAGTACTTC
v_call: TRBV2; d_call: .; clone_size: few; j_call: TRBJ2-5; cdr3_aa: CASSEETQYF; cdr3_nt: TGTGCCAGCAGTGAAGAGACCCAGTACTTC
v_call: TRBV5-6; d_call: TRBD1; clone_size: .; j_call: TRBJ1-1; cdr3_aa: CASSFGTAEAFF; cdr3_nt: TGTGCCAGCAGTTTCGGGACAGCTGAAGCTTTCTTT
v_call: TRBV7-6; d_call: .; clone_size: .; j_call: TRBJ2-7; cdr3_aa: CASSPATGSYEQYF; cdr3_nt: TGTGCCAGCAGCCCGGCCACAGGGTCCTACGAGCAGTACTTC
v_call: TRBV7-9; d_call: TRBD1; clone_size: .; j_call: TRBJ1-2; cdr3_aa: CASSVGTGGAYGYTF; cdr3_nt: TGTGCCAGCAGCGTCGGGACAGGGGGCGCCTATGGCTACACCTTC
v_call: TRBV25-1; d_call: TRBD2; clone_size: .; j_call: TRBJ2-1; cdr3_aa: CASSESSGGAFNEQFF; cdr3_nt: TGTGCCAGCAGTGAATCCAGCGGGGGGGCTTTCAATGAGCAGTTCTTC
v_call: TRBV5-1; d_call: TRBD1; clone_size: .; j_call: TRBJ2-2; cdr3_aa: CASSLASGGIGELFF; cdr3_nt: TGCGCCAGCAGCTTGGCCTCAGGGGGCATCGGGGAGCTGTTTTTT
v_call: TRBV29-1; d_call: .; clone_size: few; j_call: TRBJ2-7; cdr3_aa: CSVILRVDYEQYF; cdr3_nt: TGCAGCGTGATCCTTAGAGTTGACTACGAGCAGTACTTC
v_call: TRBV19; d_call: .; clone_size: .; j_call: TRBJ1-6; cdr3_aa: CASSPRGDNSPLHF; cdr3_nt: TGTGCCAGTAGTCCTCGAGGGGATAATTCACCCCTCCACTTT
v_call: TRBV27; d_call: TRBD1; clone_size: .; j_call: TRBJ1-2; cdr3_aa: CASSGQGNYGYTF; cdr3_nt: TGTGCCAGCAGTGGACAGGGTAACTATGGCTACACCTTC
v_call: TRBV6-5; d_call: .; clone_size: few; j_call: TRBJ1-1; cdr3_aa: CASSYGTVGTEAFF; cdr3_nt: TGTGCCAGCAGTTACGGGACCGTCGGCACTGAAGCTTTCTTT
v_call: TRBV30; d_call: .; clone_size: .; j_call: TRBJ1-4; cdr3_aa: CAWSVRPKRNEKLFF; cdr3_nt: TGTGCCTGGAGTGTACGACCGAAAAGAAATGAAAAACTGTTTTTT